These 5 T cell receptor beta chains originate from one sample sequenced in a study of CD8+ T cells in alopecia areata. After isolation, RNA underwent reverse transcription to generate cDNA as the sequencing template. Profiling relied on immunoSEQ multiplex PCR, and the TCRdb table lists in-frame clones only, not all of them. The data hold about 270,000 clones, with 60% observed a single time. Treatment defined: oral pan-JAK inhibitor, 5-10 mg twice daily. The sample consisted of CD4+ T cells sorted from blood, taken at roughly week 52, from a patient treated with tofacitinib. The receptors were gathered from a human donor with alopecia areata.

This chain joins TRBV6-6 and TRBJ2-7, with D tentatively TRBD2 (6 bases). Germline V gene sequence: CDR1 MNHNY, CDR2 SVGAGI (reference sequence). The CDR3 consists of 14 residues. V was cut by 2 bases and J by 3 bases, with 11 bases left in between. CDR3: CASSYRRGLYEQYF. The CDR3 coding sequence is TGTGCCAGCAGTTACAGGCGGGGCCTCTACGAGCAGTACTTC.

The chain couples TRBV7-2 to TRBJ2-3; a weak D match, TRBD1 (6 bases). Germline V gene data show CDR1 as SGHTA and CDR2 as FQGNSA. V shed 5 bases and J shed 14 bases, with 17 bases lying between them. The CDR3 is 12 amino acids. CDR3 nucleotide sequence: TGTGCCAGCAGCGCAGGGGACCGCTTGAGGTATTTT. It codes for CASSAGDRLRYF. Filled out from reference TRBV7-2 and TRBJ2-3, the complete variable domain reads GAGVSQSPSNKVTEKGKDVELRCDPISGHTALYWYRQSLGQGLEFLIYFQGNSAPDKSGLPSDRFSAERTGGSVSTLTIQRTQQEDSAVYLCASSAGDRLRYFGPGTRLTVL.

J is TRBJ1-6 and V is TRBV4-3, with D hard to call. CDR3 length: 14 residues. Germline V lookup: CDR1 LGHNA, CDR2 YSLEER. V lost 3 bases and J lost 7, with 10 bases in between. CDR3 nucleotide sequence: TGCGCCAGCAGCCAGGGAGCCCAGAATTCACCCCTCCACTTT. Translation: CASSQGAQNSPLHF.

The J gene is TRBJ1-1, the V gene TRBV27; TRBD1 aligns across 7 bases. This CDR3 is 15 amino acids long. Trimming took 7 bases from V and 1 from J; bases not matched to a gene: 9. The V gene's germline CDR1 is MNHEY and CDR2 SMNVEV (reference sequence). The CDR3 sequence is CASTSSWTGNTEAFF. The CDR3 region has the DNA TGTGCCAGCACCAGTTCCTGGACAGGGAACACTGAAGCTTTCTTT.

V gene TRBV4-1 combines with J gene TRBJ2-2; TRBD2 might be the D (6 bases). CDR3 length: 14 residues. The V end was cut by 0 bases, the J end by 6 bases, with 8 bases between. The germline V gene has CDR1 MGHRA and CDR2 YSYEKL. The CDR3 DNA follows: TGCGCCAGCAGCCAAGATTCGGGGGCCGGGGAGCTGTTTTTT. Encoded protein: CASSQDSGAGELFF.